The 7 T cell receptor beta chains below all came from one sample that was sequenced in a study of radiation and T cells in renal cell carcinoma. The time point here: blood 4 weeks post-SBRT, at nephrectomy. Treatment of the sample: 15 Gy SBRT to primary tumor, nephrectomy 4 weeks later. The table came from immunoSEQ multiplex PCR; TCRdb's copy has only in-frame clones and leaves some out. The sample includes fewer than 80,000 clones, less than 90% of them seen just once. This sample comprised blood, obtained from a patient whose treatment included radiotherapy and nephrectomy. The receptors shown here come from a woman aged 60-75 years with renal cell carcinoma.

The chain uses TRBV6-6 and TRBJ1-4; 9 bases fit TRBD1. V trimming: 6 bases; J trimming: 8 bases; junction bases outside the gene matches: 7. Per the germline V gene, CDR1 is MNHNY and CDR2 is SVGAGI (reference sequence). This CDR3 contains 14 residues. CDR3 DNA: TGTGCCAGCAGCAAGACAGGGGGTAGGGAAAAACTGTTTTTT. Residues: CASSKTGGREKLFF.

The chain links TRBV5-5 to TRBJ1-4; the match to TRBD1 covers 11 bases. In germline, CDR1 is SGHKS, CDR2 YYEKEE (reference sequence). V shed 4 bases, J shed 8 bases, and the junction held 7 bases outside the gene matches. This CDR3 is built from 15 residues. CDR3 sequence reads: CASSPWDRGGEKLFF. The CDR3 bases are TGTGCCAGCAGCCCCTGGGACAGGGGGGGCGAAAAACTGTTTTTT.

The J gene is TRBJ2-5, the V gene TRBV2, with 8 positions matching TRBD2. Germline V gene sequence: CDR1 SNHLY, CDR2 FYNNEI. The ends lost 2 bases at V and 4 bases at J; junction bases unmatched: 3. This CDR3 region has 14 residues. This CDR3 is CASSELRGGETQYF. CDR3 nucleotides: TGTGCCAGCAGTGAACTTCGGGGGGGAGAGACCCAGTACTTC.

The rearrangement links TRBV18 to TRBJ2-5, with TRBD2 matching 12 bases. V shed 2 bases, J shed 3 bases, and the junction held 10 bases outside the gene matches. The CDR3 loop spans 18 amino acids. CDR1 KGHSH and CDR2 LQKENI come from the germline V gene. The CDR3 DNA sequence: TGTGCCAGCTCACCATGGAAGGCTAGCGGGAGGGCCGAAGAGACCCAGTACTTC. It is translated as CASSPWKASGRAEETQYF. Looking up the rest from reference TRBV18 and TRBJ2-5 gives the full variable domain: NAGVMQNPRHLVRRRGQEARLRCSPMKGHSHVYWYRQLPEEGLKFMVYLQKENIIDESGMPKERFSAEFPKEGPSILRIQQVVRGDSAAYFCASSPWKASGRAEETQYFGPGTRLLVL.

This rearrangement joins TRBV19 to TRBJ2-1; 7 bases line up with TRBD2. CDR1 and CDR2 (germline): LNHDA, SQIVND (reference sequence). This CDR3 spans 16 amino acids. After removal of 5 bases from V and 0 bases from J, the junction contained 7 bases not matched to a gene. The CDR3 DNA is TGTGCCAGTAGTTCTCCTCTAGCGGCCTCCTACAATGAGCAGTTCTTC. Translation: CASSSPLAASYNEQFF.

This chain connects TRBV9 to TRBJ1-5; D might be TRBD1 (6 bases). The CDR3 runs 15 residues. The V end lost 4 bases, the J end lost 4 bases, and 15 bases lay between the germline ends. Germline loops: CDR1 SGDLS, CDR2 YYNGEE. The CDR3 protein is CASSPTITGNQPQHF. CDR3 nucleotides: TGTGCCAGCAGCCCGACGATTACAGGGAATCAGCCCCAGCATTTT.

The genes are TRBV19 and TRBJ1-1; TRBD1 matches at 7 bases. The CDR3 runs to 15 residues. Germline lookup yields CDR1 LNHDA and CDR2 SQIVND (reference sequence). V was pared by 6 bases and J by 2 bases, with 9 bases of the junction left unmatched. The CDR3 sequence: CASRGQPNFNTEAFF. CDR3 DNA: TGTGCCAGTAGGGGACAGCCTAACTTCAACACTGAAGCTTTCTTT. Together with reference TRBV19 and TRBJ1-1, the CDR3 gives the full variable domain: DGGITQSPKYLFRKEGQNVTLSCEQNLNHDAMYWYRQDPGQGLRLIYYSQIVNDFQKGDIAEGYSVSREKKESFPLTVTSAQKNPTAFYLCASRGQPNFNTEAFFGQGTRLTVV.